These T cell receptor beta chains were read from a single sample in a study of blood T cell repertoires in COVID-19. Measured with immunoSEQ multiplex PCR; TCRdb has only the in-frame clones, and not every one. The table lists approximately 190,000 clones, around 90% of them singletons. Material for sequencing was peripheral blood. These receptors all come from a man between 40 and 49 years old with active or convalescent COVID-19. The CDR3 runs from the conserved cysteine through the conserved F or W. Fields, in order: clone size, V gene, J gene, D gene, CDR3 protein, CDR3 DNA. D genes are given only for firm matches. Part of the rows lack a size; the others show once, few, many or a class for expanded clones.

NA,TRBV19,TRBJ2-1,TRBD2,CASSISLAGDYEQFF,TGTGCCAGTAGTATTAGTCTAGCGGGAGACTATGAGCAGTTCTTC
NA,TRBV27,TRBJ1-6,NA,CASSLFSIIGTPNSPLHF,TGTGCCAGCAGTTTATTCTCGATTATTGGGACACCCAATTCACCCCTCCACTTT
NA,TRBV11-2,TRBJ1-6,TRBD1,CASRQGARTPHF,TGTGCCAGCAGACAGGGGGCCCGCACCCCCCACTTT
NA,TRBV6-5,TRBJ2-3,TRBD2,CASSYSQRGAPDTQYF,TGTGCCAGCAGTTACTCCCAGCGGGGGGCCCCTGATACGCAGTATTTT
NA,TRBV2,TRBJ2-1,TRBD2,CASSEWGTSGNEQFF,TGTGCCAGCAGTGAATGGGGGACTAGCGGTAATGAGCAGTTCTTC
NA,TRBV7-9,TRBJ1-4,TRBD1,CASSLTGAPNEKLFF,TGTGCCAGCAGCCTTACAGGGGCGCCAAATGAAAAACTGTTTTTT
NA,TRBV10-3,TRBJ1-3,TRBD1,CATTGTDGNTIYF,TGTGCCACCACCGGGACAGATGGAAACACCATATATTTT
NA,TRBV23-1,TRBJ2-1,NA,CARHLVESSYNEQFF,TGCGCCAGGCATTTAGTGGAGAGCTCCTACAATGAGCAGTTCTTC
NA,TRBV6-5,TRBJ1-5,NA,CASSYGQKYQPQHF,TGTGCCAGCAGTTACGGGCAGAAATATCAGCCCCAGCATTTT
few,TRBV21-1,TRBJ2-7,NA,CASSARCVERNSYEQYF,TGTGCCAGCAGCGCCCGTTGTGTTGAGCGGAACTCCTACGAGCAGTACTTC
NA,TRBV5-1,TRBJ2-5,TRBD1,CASSLAGTGGETQYF,TGCGCCAGCAGCTTGGCCGGGACAGGCGGAGAGACCCAGTACTTC
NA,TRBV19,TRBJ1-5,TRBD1,CASSIGRDRDQQPQHF,TGTGCCAGTAGTATAGGGCGGGACAGGGATCAACAGCCCCAGCATTTT
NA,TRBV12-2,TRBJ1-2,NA,CAILWQYYGYTF,TGTGCGATTCTCTGGCAGTACTATGGCTACACCTTC
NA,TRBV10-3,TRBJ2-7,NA,CAISEPGQNDYEQYF,TGTGCCATCAGCGAACCCGGACAGAATGACTACGAGCAGTACTTC
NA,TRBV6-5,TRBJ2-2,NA,CASSPQSTGELFF,TGTGCCAGCAGTCCACAATCAACCGGGGAGCTGTTTTTT
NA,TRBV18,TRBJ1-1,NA,CASSPLKANTEAFF,TGTGCCAGCTCACCACTGAAAGCGAACACTGAAGCTTTCTTT
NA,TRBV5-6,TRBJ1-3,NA,CASSYAGPTSSGNTIYF,TGTGCCAGCAGCTACGCGGGACCGACGAGCTCTGGAAACACCATATATTTT
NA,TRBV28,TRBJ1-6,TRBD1,CASNRPGQGRSPLHF,TGTGCCAGCAATAGGCCGGGACAGGGAAGATCACCCCTCCACTTT
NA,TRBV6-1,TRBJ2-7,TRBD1,CASSEVSVGQGASYEQYF,TGTGCCAGCAGTGAAGTTTCGGTTGGTCAGGGGGCCTCCTACGAGCAGTACTTC
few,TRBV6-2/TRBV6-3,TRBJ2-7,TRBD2,CASSYSRIAGEYEQYF,TGTGCCAGCAGTTACAGCCGGATAGCGGGGGAGTACGAGCAGTACTTC
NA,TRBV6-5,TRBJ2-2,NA,CASSSTRTGTGELFF,TGTGCCAGCAGTTCGACTAGGACGGGTACCGGGGAGCTGTTTTTT
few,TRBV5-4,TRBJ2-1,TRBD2,CASSGPSSGGYYNEQFF,TGTGCCAGCAGCGGACCCTCTAGCGGGGGGTACTACAATGAGCAGTTCTTC
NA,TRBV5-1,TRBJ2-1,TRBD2,CASSLSGGAPYNEQFF,TGCGCCAGCAGCTTGAGCGGGGGGGCCCCCTACAATGAGCAGTTCTTC
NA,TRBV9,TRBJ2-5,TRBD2,CASSVVASGRETQYF,TGTGCCAGCAGCGTAGTGGCTAGCGGCAGGGAGACCCAGTACTTC
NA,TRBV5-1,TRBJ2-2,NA,CASSSQGTGELFF,TGCGCCAGCAGTTCACAGGGCACCGGGGAGCTGTTTTTT
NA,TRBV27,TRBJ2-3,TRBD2,CASSLLAGGPGYF,TGTGCCAGCAGTTTACTAGCGGGAGGGCCGGGGTATTTT
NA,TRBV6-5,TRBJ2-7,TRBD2,CASSYGLAGEQYF,TGTGCCAGCAGTTATGGGCTAGCGGGGGAGCAGTACTTC
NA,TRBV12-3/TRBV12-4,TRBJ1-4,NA,CASSFIPNEKLFF,TGTGCCAGCAGTTTTATCCCTAATGAAAAACTGTTTTTT
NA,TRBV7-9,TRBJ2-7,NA,CASSLVGARYEQYF,TGTGCCAGCAGCTTAGTTGGGGCGCGCTACGAGCAGTACTTC
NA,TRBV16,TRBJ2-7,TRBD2,CASSQFALAGEQYF,TGTGCCAGCAGCCAATTCGCCTTAGCGGGGGAGCAGTACTTC
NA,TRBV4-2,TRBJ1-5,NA,CASSQELGLSNQPQHF,TGTGCCAGCAGCCAAGAGTTGGGCCTAAGCAATCAGCCCCAGCATTTT
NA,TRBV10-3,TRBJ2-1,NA,CAISEGGGTYNEQFF,TGTGCCATCAGTGAGGGGGGGGGCACCTACAATGAGCAGTTCTTC
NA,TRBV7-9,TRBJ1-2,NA,CASSLVEMNYGYTF,TGTGCCAGCAGCTTAGTAGAGATGAACTATGGCTACACCTTC
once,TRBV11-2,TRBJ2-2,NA,CASSLARGDTGELFF,TGTGCCAGCAGCTTAGCCCGGGGAGACACCGGGGAGCTGTTTTTT
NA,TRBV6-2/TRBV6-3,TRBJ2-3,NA,CASSYYQGFADTQYF,TGTGCCAGCAGTTATTACCAGGGCTTCGCAGATACGCAGTATTTT
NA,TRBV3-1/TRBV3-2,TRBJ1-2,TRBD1,CASSSQGYGYTF,TGTGCCAGCAGCTCACAGGGGTATGGCTACACCTTC
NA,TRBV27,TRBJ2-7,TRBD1,CASSFPGQGYEQYF,TGTGCCAGCAGTTTTCCGGGACAGGGGTACGAGCAGTACTTC
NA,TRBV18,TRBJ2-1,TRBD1,CASSPATGSYNEQFF,TGTGCCAGCTCACCAGCGACAGGGAGCTACAATGAGCAGTTCTTC
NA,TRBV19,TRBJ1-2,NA,CASSMAGREEF,TGTGCCAGTAGTATGGCCGGCAGGGAGGAATTC